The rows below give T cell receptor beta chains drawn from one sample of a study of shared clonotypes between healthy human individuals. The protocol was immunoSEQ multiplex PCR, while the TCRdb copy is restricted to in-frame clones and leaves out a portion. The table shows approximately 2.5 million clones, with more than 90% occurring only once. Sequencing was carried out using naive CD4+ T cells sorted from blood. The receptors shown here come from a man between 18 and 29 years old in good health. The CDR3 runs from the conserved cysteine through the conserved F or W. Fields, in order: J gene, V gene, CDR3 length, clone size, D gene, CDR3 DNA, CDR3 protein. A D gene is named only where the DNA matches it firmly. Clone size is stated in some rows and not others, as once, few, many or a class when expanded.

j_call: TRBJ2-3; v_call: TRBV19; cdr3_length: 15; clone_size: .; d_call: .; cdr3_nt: TGTGCCAGTAGTATGGGAACGAAGGACACAGATACGCAGTATTTT; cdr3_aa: CASSMGTKDTDTQYF
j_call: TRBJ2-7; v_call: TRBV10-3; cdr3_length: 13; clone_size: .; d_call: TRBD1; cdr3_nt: TGTGCCATCAGCCGGGACAGGGGTGACGAGCAGTACTTC; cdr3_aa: CAISRDRGDEQYF
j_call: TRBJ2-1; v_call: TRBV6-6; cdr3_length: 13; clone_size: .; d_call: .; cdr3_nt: TGTGCCAGCAGCCCCCGGGAATTCAATGAGCAGTTCTTC; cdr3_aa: CASSPREFNEQFF
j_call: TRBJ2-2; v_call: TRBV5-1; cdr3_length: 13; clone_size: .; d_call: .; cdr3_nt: TGCGCCAGCAGCTTCACTAGCACCGGGGAGCTGTTTTTT; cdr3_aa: CASSFTSTGELFF
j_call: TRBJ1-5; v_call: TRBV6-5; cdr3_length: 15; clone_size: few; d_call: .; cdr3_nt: TGTGCCAGCAGACCCCTTAGGATCGGCAATCAGCCCCAGCATTTT; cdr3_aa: CASRPLRIGNQPQHF
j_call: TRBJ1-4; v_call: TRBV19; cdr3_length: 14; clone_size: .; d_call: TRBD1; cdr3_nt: TGTGCCAGTAGTACACAGGGGAGTAATGAAAAACTGTTTTTT; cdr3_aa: CASSTQGSNEKLFF
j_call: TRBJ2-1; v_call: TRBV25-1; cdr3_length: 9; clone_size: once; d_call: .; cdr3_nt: TGTGCCAGCAGTGAATCACAGTTCTTC; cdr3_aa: CASSESQFF
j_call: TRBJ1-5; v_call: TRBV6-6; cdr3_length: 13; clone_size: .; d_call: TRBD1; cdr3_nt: TGTGCCAGCAACGGACAGGGGAATCAGCCCCAGCATTTT; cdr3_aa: CASNGQGNQPQHF
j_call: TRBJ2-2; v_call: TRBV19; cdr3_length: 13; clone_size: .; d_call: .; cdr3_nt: TGTGCCAGTATGTCAGGGGTTCCCGGGGAGCTGTTTTTT; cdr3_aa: CASMSGVPGELFF
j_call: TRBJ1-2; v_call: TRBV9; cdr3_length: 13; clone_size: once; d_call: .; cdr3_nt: TGTGCCAGCAGCCCCGACATCTCCTATGGCTACACCTTC; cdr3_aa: CASSPDISYGYTF
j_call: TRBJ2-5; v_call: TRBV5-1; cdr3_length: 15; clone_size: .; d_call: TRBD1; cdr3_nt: TGCGCCAGCAGCTTCAAACGGGGACAGCAAGAGACCCAGTACTTC; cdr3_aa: CASSFKRGQQETQYF
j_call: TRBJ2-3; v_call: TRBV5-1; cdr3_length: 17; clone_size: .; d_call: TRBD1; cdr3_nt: TGCGCCAGCAGCTTTTCCGCTCAGGGGGCTAGCACAGATACGCAGTATTTT; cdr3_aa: CASSFSAQGASTDTQYF
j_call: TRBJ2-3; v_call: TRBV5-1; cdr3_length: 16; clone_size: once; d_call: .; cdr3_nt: TGCGCCAGCAGCGCCCAACTAGTCGGGGGCACAGATACGCAGTATTTT; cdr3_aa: CASSAQLVGGTDTQYF
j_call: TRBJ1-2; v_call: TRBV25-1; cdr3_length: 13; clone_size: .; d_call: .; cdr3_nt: TGTGCCAGCACCGAGGCGGCAGGCTATGGCTACACCTTC; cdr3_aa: CASTEAAGYGYTF
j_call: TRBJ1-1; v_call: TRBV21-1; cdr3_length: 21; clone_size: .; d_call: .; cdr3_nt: TGTGCCAGCAGCAAGGTTCACAGGGGGCTTTTTTTTTGGGTGTGGAACACTGAAGCTTTCTTT; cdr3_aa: CASSKVHRGLFFWVWNTEAFF
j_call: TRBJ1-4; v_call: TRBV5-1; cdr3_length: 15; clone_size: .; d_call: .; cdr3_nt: TGCGCCAGCAGCTTGGAGGGTGGGGCTAATGAAAAACTGTTTTTT; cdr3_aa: CASSLEGGANEKLFF
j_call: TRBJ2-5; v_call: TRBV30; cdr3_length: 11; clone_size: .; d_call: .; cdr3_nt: TGTGCCTGGAGACGGGGAGAGACCCAGTACTTC; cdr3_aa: CAWRRGETQYF
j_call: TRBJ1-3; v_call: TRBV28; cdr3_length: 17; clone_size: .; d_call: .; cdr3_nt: TGTGCCAGCACCTCCGTAGGGGGGCGAAGCTCTGGAAACACCATATATTTT; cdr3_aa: CASTSVGGRSSGNTIYF
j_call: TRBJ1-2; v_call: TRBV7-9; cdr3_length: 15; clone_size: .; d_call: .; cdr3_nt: TGTGCCAGCAGCCCCCGGGTGGGGACTGGTGCTGGCTACACCTTC; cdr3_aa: CASSPRVGTGAGYTF
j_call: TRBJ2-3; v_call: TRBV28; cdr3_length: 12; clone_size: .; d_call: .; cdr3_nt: TGTGCCAGTAGTACAGGGTCCGACACGCAGTATTTT; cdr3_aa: CASSTGSDTQYF
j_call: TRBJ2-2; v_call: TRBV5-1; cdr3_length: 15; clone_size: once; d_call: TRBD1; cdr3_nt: TGCGCCAGCTCGTTCCCTCAGGGGGCTGGCGGGGAGCTGTTTTTT; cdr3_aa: CASSFPQGAGGELFF
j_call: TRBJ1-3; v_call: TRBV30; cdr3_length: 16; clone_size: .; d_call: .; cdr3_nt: TGTGCCTGGGTTGGGGGCGGACTAACACCTGGAAACACCATATATTTT; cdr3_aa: CAWVGGGLTPGNTIYF